This TCR beta chain stems from a study of T cell changes during pregnancy in multiple sclerosis. The assay was immunoSEQ multiplex PCR, and TCRdb's table has in-frame clones only and misses some. This sample has 40,000 or so clones; 91% occur once, and the top ten carry 0.35% to 0.55%. The sequenced sample was CD4+ T cells from peripheral blood mononuclear cells, obtained in the third trimester of pregnancy. The TCR comes from a female donor in good health, enrolled as a control in a pregnancy study.

This CDR3 is CASSPLQGTPQHF. The CDR3 DNA reads as TGTGCCAGCAGCCCGCTACAGGGGACACCCCAGCATTTT. The rearrangement joins TRBV5-8 to TRBJ1-5, with 7 nucleotides matching TRBD1. J gave up 10 bases and V 4 bases, and 8 bases lay outside the gene matches. Germline CDR1 SGHTS, CDR2 YDEGEE. There are 13 residues in the CDR3.